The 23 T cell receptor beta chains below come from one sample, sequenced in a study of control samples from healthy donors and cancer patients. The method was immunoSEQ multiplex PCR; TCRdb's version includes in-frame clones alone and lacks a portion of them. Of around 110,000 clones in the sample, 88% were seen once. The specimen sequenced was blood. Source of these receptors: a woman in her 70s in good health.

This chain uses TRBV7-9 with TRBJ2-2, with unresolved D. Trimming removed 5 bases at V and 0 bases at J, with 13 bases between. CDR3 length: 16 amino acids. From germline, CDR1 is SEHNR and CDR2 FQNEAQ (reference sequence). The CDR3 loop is CASSPPRPSNTGELFF. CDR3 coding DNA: TGTGCCAGCAGCCCCCCCAGGCCCTCGAACACCGGGGAGCTGTTTTTT.

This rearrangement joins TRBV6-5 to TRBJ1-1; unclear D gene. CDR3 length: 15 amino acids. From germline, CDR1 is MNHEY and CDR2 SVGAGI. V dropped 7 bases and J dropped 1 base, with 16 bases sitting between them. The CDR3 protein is CASKTTGSGNTEAFF. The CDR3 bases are TGTGCCAGCAAAACGACGGGATCCGGGAACACTGAAGCTTTCTTT.

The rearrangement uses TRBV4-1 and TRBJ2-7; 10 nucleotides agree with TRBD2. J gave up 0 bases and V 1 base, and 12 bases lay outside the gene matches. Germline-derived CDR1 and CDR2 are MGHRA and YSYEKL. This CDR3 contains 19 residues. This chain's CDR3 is CASSQGEGLAGAFSYEQYF. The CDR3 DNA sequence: TGCGCCAGCAGCCAAGGGGAGGGCCTAGCGGGGGCATTCTCCTACGAGCAGTACTTC.

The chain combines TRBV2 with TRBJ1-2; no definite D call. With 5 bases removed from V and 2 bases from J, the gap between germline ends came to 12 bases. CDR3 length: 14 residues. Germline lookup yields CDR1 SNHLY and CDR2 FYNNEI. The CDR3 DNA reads TGTGCCAGCAGTACCTTCCCAGCCAACTATGGCTACACCTTC. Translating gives CASSTFPANYGYTF.

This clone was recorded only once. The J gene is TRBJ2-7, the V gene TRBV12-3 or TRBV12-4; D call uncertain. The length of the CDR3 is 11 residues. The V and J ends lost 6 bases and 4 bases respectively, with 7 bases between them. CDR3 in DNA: TGTGCCAGCAGCCGTGGATACGAGCAGTACTTC. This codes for CASSRGYEQYF.

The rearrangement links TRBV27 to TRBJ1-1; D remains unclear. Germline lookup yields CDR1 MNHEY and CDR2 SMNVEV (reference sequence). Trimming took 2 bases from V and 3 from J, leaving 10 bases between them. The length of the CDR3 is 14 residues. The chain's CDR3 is CASSLTRSYTEAFF. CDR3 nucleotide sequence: TGTGCCAGCAGTTTAACTCGGTCCTACACTGAAGCTTTCTTT.

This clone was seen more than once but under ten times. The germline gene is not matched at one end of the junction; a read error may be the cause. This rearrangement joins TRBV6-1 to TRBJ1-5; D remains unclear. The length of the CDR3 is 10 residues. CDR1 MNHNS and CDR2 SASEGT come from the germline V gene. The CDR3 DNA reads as TGTGCCAGCAGTGATACTCGGAATTATTTT. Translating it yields CASSDTRNYF.

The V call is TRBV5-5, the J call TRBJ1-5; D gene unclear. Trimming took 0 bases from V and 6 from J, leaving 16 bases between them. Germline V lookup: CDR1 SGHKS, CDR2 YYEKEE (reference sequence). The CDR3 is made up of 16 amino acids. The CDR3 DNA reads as TGTGCCAGCAGCTTGGAAGGGTTCCGCTCGGGTCAGCCCCAGCATTTT. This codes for CASSLEGFRSGQPQHF.

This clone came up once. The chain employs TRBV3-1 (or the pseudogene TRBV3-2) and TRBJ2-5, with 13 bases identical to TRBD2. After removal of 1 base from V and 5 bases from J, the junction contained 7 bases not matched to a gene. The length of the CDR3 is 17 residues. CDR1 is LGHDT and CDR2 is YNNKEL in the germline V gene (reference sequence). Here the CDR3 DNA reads TGTGCCAGCAGCCAAGGGACTAGCGGGGGCCGAGGGGAGACCCAGTACTTC. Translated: CASSQGTSGGRGETQYF.

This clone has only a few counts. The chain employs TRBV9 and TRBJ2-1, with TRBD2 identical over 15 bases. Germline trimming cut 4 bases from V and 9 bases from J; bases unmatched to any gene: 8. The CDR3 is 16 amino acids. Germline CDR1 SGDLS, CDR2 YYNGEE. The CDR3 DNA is TGTGCCAGCAGCAGGACTAGCGGGGGGGTGCTCGGTGAGCAGTTCTTC. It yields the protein CASSRTSGGVLGEQFF.

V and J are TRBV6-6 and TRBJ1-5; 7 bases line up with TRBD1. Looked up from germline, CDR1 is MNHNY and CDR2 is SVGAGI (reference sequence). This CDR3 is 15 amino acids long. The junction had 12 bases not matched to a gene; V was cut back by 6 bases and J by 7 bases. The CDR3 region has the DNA TGTGCCAGCAGCCACCCCGGGACGGACAGGCAGCCCCAGCATTTT. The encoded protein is CASSHPGTDRQPQHF.

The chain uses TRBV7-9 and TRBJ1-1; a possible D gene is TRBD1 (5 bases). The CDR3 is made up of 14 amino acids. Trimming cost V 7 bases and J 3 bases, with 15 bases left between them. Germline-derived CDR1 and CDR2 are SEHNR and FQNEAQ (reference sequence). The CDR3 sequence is CASTPIGGDTEAFF. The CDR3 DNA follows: TGTGCCAGCACCCCCATCGGAGGGGACACTGAAGCTTTCTTT.

CDR3 in DNA: TGTGCCAGCAGTGAAGGCCCCCGGATAGCGGTGTCCTACGAGCAGTACTTC. It translates to CASSEGPRIAVSYEQYF. The genes are TRBV6-1 and TRBJ2-7; TRBD2 is a possible D gene (6 bases). Trimming removed 1 base at V and 1 base at J, with 17 bases between. This CDR3 has 17 amino acids. Per germline, CDR1 MNHNS and CDR2 SASEGT.

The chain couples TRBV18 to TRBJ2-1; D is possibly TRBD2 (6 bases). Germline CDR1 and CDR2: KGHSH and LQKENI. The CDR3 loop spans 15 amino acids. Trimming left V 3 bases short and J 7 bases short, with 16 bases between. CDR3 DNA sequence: TGTGCCAGCTCACCGCAGCAGGAGGGGACGAATGAGCAGTTCTTC. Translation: CASSPQQEGTNEQFF.

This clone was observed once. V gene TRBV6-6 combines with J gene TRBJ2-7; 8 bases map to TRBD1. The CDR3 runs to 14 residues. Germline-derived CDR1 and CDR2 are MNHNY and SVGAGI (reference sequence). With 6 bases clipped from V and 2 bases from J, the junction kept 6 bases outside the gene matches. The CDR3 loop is CASRPDRVTYEQYF. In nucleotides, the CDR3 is TGTGCCAGCAGACCGGACAGGGTTACCTACGAGCAGTACTTC.

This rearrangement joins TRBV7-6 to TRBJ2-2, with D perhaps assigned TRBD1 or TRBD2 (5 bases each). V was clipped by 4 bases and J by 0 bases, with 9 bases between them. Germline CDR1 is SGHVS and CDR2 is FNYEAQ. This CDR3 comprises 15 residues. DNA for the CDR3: TGTGCCAGCAGCTACGGGACGGCGAACACCGGGGAGCTGTTTTTT. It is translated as CASSYGTANTGELFF.

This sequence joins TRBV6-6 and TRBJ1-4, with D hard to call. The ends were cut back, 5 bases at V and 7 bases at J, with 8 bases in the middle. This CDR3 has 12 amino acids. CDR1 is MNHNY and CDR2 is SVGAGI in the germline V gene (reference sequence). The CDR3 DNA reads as TGTGCCAGCAGTATGAGTGGTGAAAAACTGTTTTTT. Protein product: CASSMSGEKLFF.

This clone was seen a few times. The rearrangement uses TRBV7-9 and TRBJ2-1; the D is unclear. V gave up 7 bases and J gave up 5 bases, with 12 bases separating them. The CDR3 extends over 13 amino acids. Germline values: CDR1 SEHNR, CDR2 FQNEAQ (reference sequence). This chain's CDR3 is CASKVTEDNEQFF. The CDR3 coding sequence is TGTGCCAGCAAAGTCACAGAAGACAATGAGCAGTTCTTC.

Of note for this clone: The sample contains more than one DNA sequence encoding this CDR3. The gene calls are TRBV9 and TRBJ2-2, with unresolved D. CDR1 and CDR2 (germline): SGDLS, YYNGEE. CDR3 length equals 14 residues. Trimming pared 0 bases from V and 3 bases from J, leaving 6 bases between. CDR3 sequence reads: CASSVEGYTGELFF. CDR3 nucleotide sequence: TGTGCCAGCAGCGTAGAAGGATACACCGGGGAGCTGTTTTTT.

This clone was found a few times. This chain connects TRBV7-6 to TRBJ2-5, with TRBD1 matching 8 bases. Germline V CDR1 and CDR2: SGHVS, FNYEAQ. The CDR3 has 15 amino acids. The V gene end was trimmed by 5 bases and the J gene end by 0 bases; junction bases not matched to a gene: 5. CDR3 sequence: CASSLGQENQETQYF. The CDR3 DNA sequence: TGTGCCAGCAGCCTGGGACAGGAGAACCAAGAGACCCAGTACTTC.

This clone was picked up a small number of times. In nucleotides, the CDR3 is TGTGCCATCAGTGATCCGGGACGGATTCCCTACGAGCAGTACTTC. Translating it yields CAISDPGRIPYEQYF. The chain recombines TRBV10-3 with TRBJ2-7; D may match TRBD1 or TRBD2 (5 bases each). In germline, CDR1 is ENHRY, CDR2 SYGVKD. The V end lost 3 bases, the J end lost 2 bases, and 14 bases lay between the germline ends. This CDR3 is built from 15 residues.

CDR3 sequence (DNA): TGTGCCAGCAGTTTAGACCCCTCCCCCTCCTATGGCTACACCTTC. Amino acids: CASSLDPSPSYGYTF. The V call is TRBV27, the J call TRBJ1-2; D gene uncertain. CDR3 length: 15 amino acids. V lost 2 bases, J lost 4 bases, and 14 bases lay in between. Germline-derived CDR1 and CDR2 are MNHEY and SMNVEV (reference sequence).

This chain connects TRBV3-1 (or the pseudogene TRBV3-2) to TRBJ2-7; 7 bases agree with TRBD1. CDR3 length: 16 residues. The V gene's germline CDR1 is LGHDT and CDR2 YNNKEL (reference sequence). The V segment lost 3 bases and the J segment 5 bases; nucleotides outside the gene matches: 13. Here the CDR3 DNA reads TGTGCCAGCAGCCAGGGTTGGGACAGCTCCTCTAACGAGCAGTACTTC. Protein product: CASSQGWDSSSNEQYF.